This TCR beta chain was recorded in a study of cytomegalovirus exposure and HLA in healthy donors. Sequenced by immunoSEQ multiplex PCR; TCRdb stores in-frame clones only, minus some. This table has around 140,000 clones, over 90% appearing once. V was shortened by 9 bases and J by 5 bases, with 21 bases between the two germline ends. The CDR3 consists of 15 residues. Per the germline V gene, CDR1 is MGHDK and CDR2 is SYGVNS. This clone was picked up one time. Sequenced material: PBMCs. The chain has TRBV25-1 and TRBJ2-3, with a possible D match to TRBD1 (6 bases). The TCR sequence derives from a man in his late teens or twenties in good health and CMV-seropositive. The DNA of the CDR3 is TGTGCCAGTAGTTTTACGGGACAAGTTGTAGATACGCAGTATTTT. The encoded protein is CASSFTGQVVDTQYF.